This T cell receptor (beta chain) is drawn from a study of cytomegalovirus exposure and HLA in healthy donors. In the PCR, 60 Vbeta and 13 Jbeta primers were used. TCRdb keeps only in-frame clones here, not all; method: immunoSEQ multiplex PCR. The table shows 100,000 to 150,000 clones, with roughly 8.6% occurring only once. CDR1 is MNHEY and CDR2 is SVGAGI in the germline V gene. V was pared by 2 bases and J by 4 bases, with 14 bases between. The CDR3 consists of 15 residues. The sample comprised PBMCs. The origin of this receptor is a woman aged 40 to 49 in good health and CMV-seropositive. The chain has TRBV6-5 and TRBJ1-2; D might be TRBD1 (5 bases). CDR3 in amino acids: CASSYHLTASYGYTF. The DNA for the CDR3 is TGTGCCAGCAGTTACCATCTGACAGCGAGCTATGGCTACACCTTC.